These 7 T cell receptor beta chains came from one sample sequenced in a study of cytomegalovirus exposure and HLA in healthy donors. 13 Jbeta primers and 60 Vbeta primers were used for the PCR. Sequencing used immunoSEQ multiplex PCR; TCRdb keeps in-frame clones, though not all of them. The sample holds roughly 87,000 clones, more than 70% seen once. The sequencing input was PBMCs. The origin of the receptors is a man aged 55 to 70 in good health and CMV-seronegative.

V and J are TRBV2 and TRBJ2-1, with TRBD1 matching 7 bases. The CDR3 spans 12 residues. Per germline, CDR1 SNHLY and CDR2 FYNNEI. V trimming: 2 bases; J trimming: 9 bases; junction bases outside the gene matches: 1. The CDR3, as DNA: TGTGCCAGCAGTGAACGGACAGGTGAGCAGTTCTTC. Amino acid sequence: CASSERTGEQFF.

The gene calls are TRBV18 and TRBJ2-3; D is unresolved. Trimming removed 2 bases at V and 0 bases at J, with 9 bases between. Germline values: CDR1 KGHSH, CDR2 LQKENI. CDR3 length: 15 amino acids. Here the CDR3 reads CASSPWSHSTDTQYF. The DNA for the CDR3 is TGTGCCAGCTCACCATGGAGTCATAGCACAGATACGCAGTATTTT.

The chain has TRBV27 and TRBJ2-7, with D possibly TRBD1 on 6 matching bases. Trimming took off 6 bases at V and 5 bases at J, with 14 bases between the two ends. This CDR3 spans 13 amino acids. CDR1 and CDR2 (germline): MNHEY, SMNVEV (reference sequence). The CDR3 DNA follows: TGTGCCAGCAGCAATCAGGGGTCCCACGAGCAGTACTTC. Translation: CASSNQGSHEQYF.

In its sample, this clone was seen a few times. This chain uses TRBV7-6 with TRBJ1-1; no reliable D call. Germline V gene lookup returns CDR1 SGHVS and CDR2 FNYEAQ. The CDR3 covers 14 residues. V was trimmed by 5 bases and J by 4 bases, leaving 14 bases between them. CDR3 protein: CASSPRYLLTEAFF. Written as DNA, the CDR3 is TGTGCCAGCAGCCCAAGATACTTACTCACTGAAGCTTTCTTT.

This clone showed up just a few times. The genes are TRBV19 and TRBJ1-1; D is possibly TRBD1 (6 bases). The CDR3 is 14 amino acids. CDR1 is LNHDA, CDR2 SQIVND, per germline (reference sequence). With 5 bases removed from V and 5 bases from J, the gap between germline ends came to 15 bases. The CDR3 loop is CASSLRGAGTEAFF. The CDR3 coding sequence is TGTGCCAGTAGTTTACGGGGGGCCGGGACTGAAGCTTTCTTT.

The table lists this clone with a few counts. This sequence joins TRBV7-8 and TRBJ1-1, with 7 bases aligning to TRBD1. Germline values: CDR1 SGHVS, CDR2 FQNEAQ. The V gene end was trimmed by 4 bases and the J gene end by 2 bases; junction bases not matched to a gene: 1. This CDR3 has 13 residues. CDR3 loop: CASSWDSNTEAFF. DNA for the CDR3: TGTGCCAGCAGCTGGGACAGTAACACTGAAGCTTTCTTT.

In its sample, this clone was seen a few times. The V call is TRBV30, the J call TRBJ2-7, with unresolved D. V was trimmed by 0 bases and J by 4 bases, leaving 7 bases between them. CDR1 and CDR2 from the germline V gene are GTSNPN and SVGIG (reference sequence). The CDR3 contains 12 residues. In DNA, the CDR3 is TGTGCCTGGAGTGTAATCGGTTACGAGCAGTACTTC. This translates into CAWSVIGYEQYF.